These 30 T cell receptor beta chains were all obtained from the same sample, sequenced in a study of post-analysis software for immune sequencing data. Findings of the study overall: Patients showed TRBV5-6, TRBV5-1 and TRBV20-1 among roughly five TRBV segments more frequent than in controls.

Every TCR beta cDNA library bore unique molecular identifiers. TCRdb recomputed calls from the PCR reads with MiXCR, one row per CDR3 protein. In the table there are over 300,000 distinct CDR3 sequences, approximately 33% of which are singletons. These receptors have no identified antigens. The source material was blood. The receptors originated from a girl aged 10-17 years with multiple sclerosis.

The CDR3 DNA reads TGCGCCAGCAGCTTGGCCGGTGGGGGATCTGAAGCTTTCTTT. It specifies CASSLAGGGSEAFF. The chain is built from TRBV5-1 and TRBJ1-1, with D tentatively TRBD1 (5 bases). V lost 0 bases and J lost 6, with 12 bases in between. The CDR3 sequence is 14 residues long. CDR1 SGHRS and CDR2 YFSETQ come from the germline V gene.

This clonotype has a handful of counts. J is TRBJ1-1 and V is TRBV25-1, with unresolved D. Trimming stripped 5 bases from V and 0 bases from J, with 7 bases between. The CDR3 sequence is 13 residues long. The V gene's germline CDR1 is MGHDK and CDR2 SYGVNS. As DNA, the CDR3 is TGTGCCAGCAGTAAAGAGTTGAACACTGAAGCTTTCTTT. This sequence encodes CASSKELNTEAFF.

This clonotype was seen only a few times. This chain uses TRBV12-3 or TRBV12-4 with TRBJ1-2; D gene uncertain. This CDR3 is built from 13 residues. Trimming cost V 6 bases and J 2 bases, with 10 bases left between them. CDR3 sequence (DNA): TGTGCCAGCAGAAGAGAGGCGAACTATGGCTACACCTTC. This gives the protein CASRREANYGYTF.

This clonotype came up a few times. This chain uses TRBV13 with TRBJ1-2; D not certain. The germline gives CDR1 PRHDT, CDR2 FYEKMQ (reference sequence). V gave up 6 bases and J gave up 1 base, with 12 bases separating them. The CDR3 runs to 14 residues. The CDR3 DNA reads TGTGCCAGCAGTCGGAAAGGGATTAACTATGGCTACACCTTC. The encoded protein is CASSRKGINYGYTF.

The chain couples TRBV5-4 to TRBJ1-1; tentative D call: TRBD1 (6 bases). CDR1 and CDR2 (germline): SGHNT, YYREEE (reference sequence). This CDR3 is built from 15 residues. V lost 7 bases and J 5 bases, leaving 21 bases between the germline ends. The CDR3 spells CASGSPLGGATEAFF. CDR3 DNA: TGTGCCAGCGGATCCCCTTTGGGGGGCGCGACTGAAGCTTTCTTT. Filled out from reference TRBV5-4 and TRBJ1-1, the complete variable domain reads ETGVTQSPTHLIKTRGQQVTLRCSSQSGHNTVSWYQQALGQGPQFIFQYYREEENGRGNFPPRFSGLQFPNYSSELNVNALELDDSALYLCASGSPLGGATEAFFGQGTRLTVV.

CDR3 DNA sequence: TGTGCCAGCAGCCCCCGGGTGGGAGGGTCGAATGAGCAGTTCTTC. This codes for CASSPRVGGSNEQFF. V is TRBV7-2 and J is TRBJ2-1; 7 nucleotides agree with TRBD2. After removal of 5 bases from V and 7 bases from J, the junction contained 11 bases not matched to a gene. Germline V CDR1 and CDR2: SGHTA, FQGNSA. This CDR3 contains 15 residues.

The chain recombines TRBV20-1 with TRBJ1-2; no clear D. V lost 2 bases and J lost 11, with 3 bases in between. Per the germline V gene, CDR1 is DFQATT and CDR2 is SNEGSKA (reference sequence). The CDR3 is 8 amino acids. CDR3 loop: CSARLYTF. The CDR3 DNA reads as TGCAGTGCTAGACTTTACACCTTC.

This clonotype was seen a few times. This chain joins TRBV7-2 and TRBJ2-5; 7 bases match TRBD2. The V segment lost 5 bases and the J segment 5 bases; nucleotides outside the gene matches: 17. The CDR3 spans 17 residues. The germline V gene encodes CDR1 SGHTA and CDR2 FQGNSA. The CDR3 is CASSPIVGTTLGETQYF. The CDR3 DNA sequence: TGTGCCAGCAGCCCAATCGTGGGGACTACCCTTGGGGAGACCCAGTACTTC. Variable domain in full (rest from reference TRBV7-2 and TRBJ2-5): GAGVSQSPSNKVTEKGKDVELRCDPISGHTALYWYRQSLGQGLEFLIYFQGNSAPDKSGLPSDRFSAERTGGSVSTLTIQRTQQEDSAVYLCASSPIVGTTLGETQYFGPGTRLLVL.

The chain has TRBV18 and TRBJ2-1; TRBD2 matches at 8 bases. V gave up 1 base and J gave up 0 bases; unmatched junction bases: 5. The CDR3 loop spans 17 amino acids. CDR1 and CDR2 (germline): KGHSH, LQKENI. In DNA, the CDR3 is TGTGCCAGCTCACCACTAGCGGGGAGCAGCTCCTACAATGAGCAGTTCTTC. As protein: CASSPLAGSSSYNEQFF.

The table lists this clonotype with a few counts. The CDR3: CASSEGQGGFYGYTF. The CDR3 DNA reads as TGTGCCAGCAGTGAAGGACAGGGCGGGTTCTATGGCTACACCTTC. This rearrangement joins TRBV6-1 to TRBJ1-2; TRBD1 agrees at 7 bases. CDR1 MNHNS and CDR2 SASEGT come from the germline V gene. The CDR3 loop spans 15 amino acids. Unmatched junction bases numbered 6, after V lost 1 base and J lost 4 bases.

This chain links TRBV6-5 with TRBJ2-1; a weak D match, TRBD2 (7 bases). The CDR3 has 15 residues. Trimming took off 4 bases at V and 6 bases at J, with 16 bases between the two ends. Per the germline V gene, CDR1 is MNHEY and CDR2 is SVGAGI. The CDR3 nucleotides read TGTGCCAGCAGTTGCATGGGGGGGCCAGGCAATGAGCAGTTCTTC. This sequence encodes CASSCMGGPGNEQFF.

The chain couples TRBV4-1 to TRBJ2-7, with TRBD1 identical over 11 bases. Germline V lookup: CDR1 MGHRA, CDR2 YSYEKL. The CDR3 spans 16 residues. V lost 2 bases, J lost 2 bases, and 5 bases stayed unmatched. Here the CDR3 reads CASSQSPGQGAYEQYF. The CDR3 coding sequence is TGCGCCAGCAGCCAATCCCCGGGACAGGGGGCCTACGAGCAGTACTTC.

The chain links TRBV7-2 to TRBJ2-1, with a weak D call TRBD1 (5 bases). This CDR3 has 12 residues. The germline V gene has CDR1 SGHTA and CDR2 FQGNSA. V lost 1 base to trimming and J lost 13 bases, with 11 bases between them. Here the CDR3 reads CASSLEFQGQFF. CDR3 nucleotides: TGTGCCAGCAGCTTAGAATTTCAGGGCCAGTTCTTC.

This clonotype showed up many times. The rearrangement joins TRBV5-1 to TRBJ2-7; D is undetermined. V gave up 0 bases and J gave up 0 bases, with 7 bases separating them. CDR3 length: 14 residues. CDR1 and CDR2 (germline): SGHRS, YFSETQ. The CDR3 sequence: CASSLGSLSYEQYF. CDR3 nucleotide sequence: TGCGCCAGCAGCTTGGGAAGCCTCTCCTACGAGCAGTACTTC. The full variable domain, rest sourced from reference TRBV5-1 and TRBJ2-7, is KAGVTQTPRYLIKTRGQQVTLSCSPISGHRSVSWYQQTPGQGLQFLFEYFSETQRNKGNFPGRFSGRQFSNSRSEMNVSTLELGDSALYLCASSLGSLSYEQYFGPGTRLTVT.

The V and J genes are TRBV14 and TRBJ2-3, with D perhaps matching TRBD1 or TRBD2 (5 bases each). Between the trimmed V and J ends, which lost 2 bases and 2 bases, there was a span of 8 bases. This CDR3 is built from 14 residues. CDR1 and CDR2 (germline): SGHDN, FVKESK. CDR3 DNA sequence: TGTGCCAGCAGCCAACTGGGGGACACAGATACGCAGTATTTT. Translating it yields CASSQLGDTDTQYF.

The chain combines TRBV9 with TRBJ2-7; TRBD1 is a possible D gene (6 bases). Deletions cut 3 bases from V and 3 bases from J, with 13 bases between. Germline lookup yields CDR1 SGDLS and CDR2 YYNGEE. This CDR3 region has 14 residues. The CDR3 spells CASSAGQSIYEQYF. For the CDR3, the DNA is TGTGCCAGCAGCGCCGGACAGTCGATCTACGAGCAGTACTTC.

There are a few counts of this clonotype. This rearrangement joins TRBV5-1 to TRBJ2-1; D could derive from TRBD1 or TRBD2 (5 bases each). Germline lookup yields CDR1 SGHRS and CDR2 YFSETQ. The CDR3 loop spans 14 amino acids. V was trimmed by 2 bases and J by 4 bases, leaving 10 bases between them. As DNA, the CDR3 is TGCGCCAGCAGCTTTCGGGACCCTTACAATGAGCAGTTCTTC. This gives the protein CASSFRDPYNEQFF.

The chain links TRBV12-3 or TRBV12-4 to TRBJ1-4; D is uncertain. The CDR3 extends over 14 amino acids. V was trimmed by 3 bases and J by 8 bases, leaving 13 bases between them. CDR3 amino acids: CASSFRQEQEKLFF. The CDR3 DNA follows: TGTGCCAGCAGTTTTCGGCAGGAACAAGAAAAACTGTTTTTT.

This clonotype turned up a few times. This sequence joins TRBV29-1 and TRBJ1-1; 7 bases fit TRBD1. The CDR3 extends over 13 amino acids. CDR1 SQVTM and CDR2 ANQGSEA come from the germline V gene. V shed 5 bases, J shed 2 bases, and the junction held 5 bases outside the gene matches. CDR3 DNA: TGCAGCGTTTCAGGGACAGCTAACACTGAAGCTTTCTTT. It encodes CSVSGTANTEAFF.

The rearrangement uses TRBV12-3 or TRBV12-4 and TRBJ1-4; 10 nucleotides agree with TRBD1. After removal of 5 bases from V and 5 bases from J, the junction contained 5 bases not matched to a gene. CDR3 length equals 15 residues. The chain's CDR3 is CASSLGGQGNEKLFF. The CDR3 bases are TGTGCCAGCAGTCTTGGGGGACAGGGGAATGAAAAACTGTTTTTT.

The table lists this clonotype with a few counts. The J gene is TRBJ1-5, the V gene TRBV7-2, with no clear D. V lost 1 base to trimming and J lost 6 bases, with 7 bases between them. From germline, CDR1 is SGHTA and CDR2 FQGNSA. The CDR3 is 13 amino acids. CDR3 DNA sequence: TGTGCCAGCAGCTTAGGTGGTCCTCAGCCCCAGCATTTT. Protein sequence: CASSLGGPQPQHF.

The chain carries TRBV20-1 and TRBJ2-7, with TRBD2 matching over 8 bases. The CDR3 has 17 amino acids. CDR1 and CDR2 from the germline V gene are DFQATT and SNEGSKA (reference sequence). V shed 0 bases, J shed 1 base, and the junction held 11 bases outside the gene matches. The CDR3 is CSARDPFGAGASYEQYF. The CDR3 DNA reads as TGCAGTGCTAGAGATCCGTTTGGAGCGGGGGCTTCCTACGAGCAGTACTTC.

This chain uses TRBV5-5 with TRBJ2-2; 7 bases line up with TRBD1. CDR3 length: 13 residues. V shed 4 bases and J 5 bases; nucleotides not matched to a gene: 2. Per the germline V gene, CDR1 is SGHKS and CDR2 is YYEKEE (reference sequence). The CDR3 loop reads CASSPTGTGELFF. CDR3 DNA: TGTGCCAGCAGCCCGACAGGGACCGGGGAGCTGTTTTTT.

This chain uses TRBV25-1 with TRBJ1-5, with D tentatively TRBD1 (6 bases). From germline, CDR1 is MGHDK and CDR2 SYGVNS. With 10 bases removed from V and 0 bases from J, the gap between germline ends came to 19 bases. The length of the CDR3 is 16 residues. The CDR3 spells CAIKGHPSYSNQPQHF. The CDR3 coding sequence is TGTGCCATCAAGGGACACCCAAGTTATAGCAATCAGCCCCAGCATTTT.

The table lists this clonotype with a count of one. The V and J genes are TRBV9 and TRBJ2-3; 9 bases map to TRBD2. The germline V gene encodes CDR1 SGDLS and CDR2 YYNGEE. The CDR3 loop spans 16 amino acids. Trimming at V came to 0 bases and at J to 6 bases, leaving 8 bases not matched to a gene. The CDR3 coding sequence is TGTGCCAGCAGCGTAGGCGTTAGCGGGAGCGGCGATACGCAGTATTTT. Its protein product is CASSVGVSGSGDTQYF.

This clonotype has more than one count but fewer than ten. J is TRBJ2-7 and V is TRBV7-8; the match to TRBD2 covers 9 bases. Germline values: CDR1 SGHVS, CDR2 FQNEAQ. J lost 2 bases, V lost 5 bases, and 7 bases had no gene match. The CDR3 runs 15 residues. In nucleotides, the CDR3 is TGTGCCAGCAGCCCCAGAGTAGCGGGGGCCTACGAGCAGTACTTC. Translation: CASSPRVAGAYEQYF.

This clonotype was observed many times. The V and J genes are TRBV7-2 and TRBJ1-1; D gene uncertain. Germline CDR1 is SGHTA and CDR2 is FQGNSA. V lost 5 bases, J lost 10 bases, and 14 bases lay in between. CDR3 length: 12 residues. The CDR3 sequence: CASSAGPVGAFF. The CDR3 region has the DNA TGTGCCAGCAGCGCGGGCCCGGTCGGAGCTTTCTTT. The entire variable domain, with the rest obtained from reference TRBV7-2 and TRBJ1-1, is as follows: GAGVSQSPSNKVTEKGKDVELRCDPISGHTALYWYRQSLGQGLEFLIYFQGNSAPDKSGLPSDRFSAERTGGSVSTLTIQRTQQEDSAVYLCASSAGPVGAFFGQGTRLTVV.

V gene TRBV4-1 combines with J gene TRBJ1-2; the D is unclear. This CDR3 contains 19 residues. Trimming took off 1 base at V and 2 bases at J, with 23 bases between the two ends. Germline lookup yields CDR1 MGHRA and CDR2 YSYEKL. The CDR3 region is CASSQVPAGRGFLNYGYTF. The CDR3 region has the DNA TGCGCCAGCAGCCAAGTTCCGGCAGGCCGTGGGTTTTTGAACTATGGCTACACCTTC.

The chain links TRBV4-3 to TRBJ2-7; 9 positions agree with TRBD1. The CDR3 totals 16 residues. The V and J ends lost 0 bases and 2 bases, in that order; junction bases with no gene match: 5. CDR1 LGHNA and CDR2 YSLEER come from the germline V gene. The CDR3 DNA follows: TGCGCCAGCAGCCAAGATGGGACAGGGCTTACCTACGAGCAGTACTTC. It codes for CASSQDGTGLTYEQYF.

This clonotype was observed a few times. V is TRBV20-1 and J is TRBJ2-1; 11 nucleotides line up with TRBD1. V was clipped by 1 base and J by 7 bases; unmatched bases: 0. This CDR3 is 13 amino acids long. Per the germline V gene, CDR1 is DFQATT and CDR2 is SNEGSKA (reference sequence). The CDR3 reads CSARGDRGNEQFF. The CDR3, as DNA: TGCAGTGCTAGAGGGGACAGGGGGAATGAGCAGTTCTTC.